The 7 T cell receptor beta chains in this list originate from one sample, sequenced in a study of Graves' ophthalmopathy and Graves' hyperthyroidism (dated by TCRdb to the late 2010s). Sequencing instrument: Illumina HiSeq 2000. For repertoire sequencing, the TCR beta CDR3 regions were amplified from RNA transcripts. A first-round RT-PCR used HTBI primers with the Qiagen OneStep RT-PCR kit, followed by a second-round multiplex PCR, size selection and purification. Through fastp at Q25 and MiXCR, TCRdb rebuilt clones from the public reads, retaining in-frame beta chains. Rows with one shared CDR3 protein collapse into an entry with the most common genes and DNA. Present in this sample are around 670,000 distinct CDR3 sequences, 35% to 50% of which were seen just once. The ten most abundant clones make up approximately 46% of the sample. Sequenced: peripheral blood. The receptor set was obtained from an adult man with Graves' ophthalmopathy.

The chain uses TRBV20-1 and TRBJ2-2, with D perhaps assigned TRBD1 or TRBD2 (6 bases each). Germline V lookup: CDR1 DFQATT, CDR2 SNEGSKA (reference sequence). The V end lost 5 bases, the J end lost 0 bases, and 16 bases lay between the germline ends. This CDR3 region has 16 residues. CDR3 amino acids: CSAASVRTANTGELFF. CDR3 in DNA: TGCAGTGCTGCTAGCGTGAGGACAGCGAACACCGGGGAGCTGTTTTTT.

This clonotype showed up just a few times. This chain uses TRBV7-2 with TRBJ2-7; TRBD1 is a possible D gene (5 bases). The CDR3 covers 13 residues. Trimming took 3 bases from V and 5 from J, leaving 11 bases between them. Germline CDR1 SGHTA, CDR2 FQGNSA. The CDR3 DNA reads as TGTGCCAGCAGCTTTCAGGGCGGCGACGAGCAGTACTTC. Translating it yields CASSFQGGDEQYF.

The V and J genes are TRBV10-3 and TRBJ2-5; 11 positions agree with TRBD1. The tail of the sequence fits TRBJ2-7 better, so the J call may be wrong. CDR1 is ENHRY, CDR2 SYGVKD, per germline. The CDR3 consists of 16 residues. The CDR3 sequence is CASNQPTGTGGREQYF. CDR3 bases: TGTGCCAGCAACCAACCTACCGGGACAGGGGGACGCGAGCAGTACTTC.

V is TRBV29-1 and J is TRBJ1-2; 10 bases align to TRBD1. Germline CDR1 and CDR2: SQVTM and ANQGSEA. The CDR3 has 16 amino acids. V shed 7 bases, J shed 4 bases, and the junction held 15 bases outside the gene matches. CDR3 in DNA: TGCAGCGAAACCGGGACAGGGGCATCCAACCGCTATGGCTACACCTTC. Its protein product is CSETGTGASNRYGYTF.

The chain links TRBV15 to TRBJ1-2; tentatively, D is TRBD1 (6 bases). The CDR3 is 14 residues long. Germline V lookup: CDR1 LNHNV, CDR2 YYDKDF (reference sequence). With 5 bases removed from V and 1 base from J, the gap between germline ends came to 11 bases. The CDR3 DNA sequence: TGTGCCACCAGCCTGACAGGCTATAACTATGGCTACACCTTC. Translating it yields CATSLTGYNYGYTF.

With regard to this clonotype: Given a much more abundant clone one base away, this may be a read error. It is likely a read error, because the conserved phenylalanine at the end of the CDR3 is missing. The gene calls are TRBV2 and TRBJ1-6; a weak D match, TRBD1 (5 bases). Per the germline V gene, CDR1 is SNHLY and CDR2 is FYNNEI. The CDR3 length is 14 residues. Trimming pared 6 bases from V and 4 bases from J, leaving 10 bases between. Written as DNA, the CDR3 is TGTGCCAGCAGCCGGGACGCTTATAATTCACCCCTCCACCTT. Its protein product is CASSRDAYNSPLHL.

This clonotype showed up just a few times. The rearrangement uses TRBV28 and TRBJ1-5; D not resolved. CDR3 length equals 13 residues. Trimming removed 6 bases from V and 1 base from J, with 7 bases in between. From germline, CDR1 is MDHEN and CDR2 SYDVKM. The CDR3, as DNA: TGTGCCAGCAGGATTCAGAGCAATCAGCCCCAGCATTTT. This encodes CASRIQSNQPQHF.